Below are 3 T cell receptor beta chains sequenced from a single sample in a study of T cells in Graves' hyperthyroidism and ophthalmopathy (dated by TCRdb to between 2019 and 2020). Libraries were constructed by multiplex PCR. Sequencer: Illumina HiSeq 2000. The TCR beta CDR3 regions were amplified from RNA transcripts. The TCR CDR3 was subjected to a first round of RT-PCR using the HTBI primer set and the Qiagen OneStep RT-PCR kit. TCRdb itself trimmed the public reads at Q25 with fastp, ran MiXCR and retained productive beta chains. Each entry merges the rows of one CDR3 protein and shows their most common DNA and genes. Recorded for this sample are about 380,000 distinct CDR3 sequences; about 18% of them occurred a single time. In total, the top ten clones hold less than 45% of the sample. Sequencing used blood. The receptor set was obtained from a man in his late teens or twenties with Graves' ophthalmopathy.

The sample holds many counts of this clonotype. This chain uses TRBV10-2 with TRBJ2-7, with TRBD2 as a possible D gene (5 bases). This CDR3 contains 14 residues. Trimming removed 7 bases from V and 2 bases from J, with 15 bases in between. CDR1 and CDR2 (germline): WSHSY, SAAADI. The CDR3 spells CASTLQTGTYEQYF. Here the CDR3 DNA reads TGCGCCAGCACCCTCCAGACGGGGACCTACGAGCAGTACTTC.

This chain links TRBV9 with TRBJ2-5; D may be TRBD2 (5 bases). The CDR3 consists of 14 residues. Germline assignment: CDR1 SGDLS and CDR2 YYNGEE. Trimming removed 2 bases from V and 5 bases from J, with 13 bases in between. CDR3 sequence (DNA): TGTGCCAGCAGCGTCACCCCGGGGTCCGAGACCCAGTACTTC. Translation: CASSVTPGSETQYF.

This clonotype was observed many times. This chain joins TRBV6-1 and TRBJ1-1, with 7 nucleotides matching TRBD1. After removal of 2 bases from V and 6 bases from J, the junction contained 9 bases not matched to a gene. The length of the CDR3 is 15 residues. Germline V gene data show CDR1 as MNHNS and CDR2 as SASEGT. The CDR3 coding sequence is TGTGCCAGCAGTGAACCGCCCCCAGGGGGGCCTGAAGCTTTCTTT. Translated, it gives CASSEPPPGGPEAFF.